This T cell receptor beta chain was obtained from a study of T cells in Graves' hyperthyroidism and ophthalmopathy. Germline CDR1 MDHEN, CDR2 SYDVKM. The CDR3 spans 15 residues. V gave up 6 bases and J gave up 4 bases; unmatched junction bases: 8. There were TCR beta CDR3 regions amplified from RNA transcripts. The HTBI primer set was used in a first-round RT-PCR of the TCR CDR3. TCRdb passed the multiplex PCR reads through MiXCR, listing each CDR3 protein once. The sample yields approximately 530,000 distinct CDR3 sequences, over 15% seen once. This clonotype was observed a few times. Clinical symptoms, serum thyroxine and TRAb, thyroid ultrasound and orbital computed tomography were used for the diagnoses.

Sequencing input: blood. The receptor's source is a young woman with Graves' hyperthyroidism. This chain connects TRBV28 to TRBJ1-5, with TRBD1 matching 8 bases. The CDR3 sequence is CASRPGTGSNQPQHF. As DNA, the CDR3 is TGTGCCAGCAGGCCCGGGACAGGATCGAATCAGCCCCAGCATTTT.